This record concerns one TCR beta chain sequence. The antigen is not known. Deletions cut 6 bases from V and 4 bases from J, with 8 bases between. This CDR3 has 12 residues. A sample-barcoded 5' primer and a J-beta primer mix were used in a second PCR of about 7 to 12 cycles. MiXCR was run by TCRdb on the 5' RACE reads, yielding one entry per CDR3 protein. The sample has around 1.7 million distinct CDR3 sequences, 28% seen once. This specimen comes from a study of blood T cells in healthy people across ages. The study, taken as a whole, reports: Estimated diversity that came from one million T cells was considered an underestimate.

Sequences were obtained from blood. The sequence was collected from a woman aged 25 to 39 in good health. This chain uses TRBV12-3 or TRBV12-4 with TRBJ2-3; D is perhaps TRBD1 (6 bases). The CDR3 loop reads CASRRTADTQYF. Here the CDR3 DNA reads TGTGCCAGCAGAAGGACAGCAGATACGCAGTATTTT.